The 3 T cell receptor beta chains given below trace back to one sample, sequenced in a study of blood T cell repertoires in COVID-19. Libraries were prepared by immunoSEQ multiplex PCR; TCRdb keeps only in-frame clonotypes and omits some of them. The sample consists of around 130,000 clones, approximately 84% of them appearing once. Sequenced input: peripheral blood. Receptors originate from a woman older than 75 with acute or convalescent COVID-19.

J is TRBJ1-5 and V is TRBV10-2; D remains unclear. Between the trimmed V and J ends, which lost 2 bases and 2 bases, there was a span of 7 bases. Germline assignment: CDR1 WSHSY and CDR2 SAAADI. The CDR3 runs 14 residues. DNA for the CDR3: TGCGCCAGCAGTGAGAGTAGTCGCAATCAGCCCCAGCATTTT. This sequence encodes CASSESSRNQPQHF.

The J gene is TRBJ2-7, the V gene TRBV10-3, with D possibly TRBD2 on 7 matching bases. The germline CDR1 and CDR2 sequences are ENHRY and SYGVKD. The CDR3 has 15 amino acids. Trimming shortened V by 3 bases and J by 3 bases, and 15 bases separated the two germline ends. In nucleotides, the CDR3 is TGTGCCATCAGTGATGGGGGGAGGGGGATCTACGAGCAGTACTTC. This sequence encodes CAISDGGRGIYEQYF.

This clone appeared a single time. J is TRBJ2-7 and V is TRBV3-1 (or the pseudogene TRBV3-2); weak D call: TRBD2 (7 bases). V gave up 2 bases and J gave up 4 bases, with 15 bases separating them. In germline, CDR1 is LGHDT, CDR2 YNNKEL (reference sequence). The CDR3 spans 15 residues. CDR3 residues: CASSQSAGALYEQYF. The CDR3, as DNA: TGTGCCAGCAGCCAATCGGCGGGGGCCTTATACGAGCAGTACTTC.